One T cell receptor (beta chain) is described in this entry. Its antigen is unknown. It has no much larger one-base neighbor in the sample; base qualities were not kept. The CDR3 runs 14 amino acids, cysteine and phenylalanine included. The entry retains the CDR3 DNA only, 42 bases that are in frame from base 1. V is cut by 0 bases and J by 15 bases, and the space between the germline ends is 18 bases. CDR1 and CDR2, looked up from the germline V gene, are SGHNT and YENEEA. The library was generated by the immunoSEQ multiplex PCR assay. The multiplex PCR relied on a mix of 60 forward primers for TCR Vbeta segments and 13 reverse primers for TCR Jbeta segments. Amplification of the CDR3 region of rearranged TCR beta genes was performed with a multiplex PCR assay on genomic DNA. The Illumina HiSeq System was used to sequence the amplified TCR beta libraries as 87-base-pair reads. In the authors' own workflow: A later analysis counted about 80 million unique TCR beta chains across the 690 or so repertoires, and roughly 10 million of these chains were shared by at least two donors. A nearest-neighbor algorithm error-corrected the raw reads and collapsed the reads into unique sequences, merging closely related sequences to remove PCR and sequencing errors. To assign V, D and J gene segments, CDR3 sequences were aligned to IMGT reference sequences. Each retained sequence needed at least a six-nucleotide match to both a V gene segment and a J gene segment. Rearrangements were classified as productive when the CDR3 lacked stop codons and remained in frame with V and J, and all other rearrangements were classified as non-productive. CDR3 was defined according to IMGT convention as the region running from the second conserved V-encoded cysteine to the conserved J-encoded phenylalanine. The earlier analysis of about 590 of the donors excluded sequences that lacked an unambiguous match to a single V gene segment. An earlier analysis of fewer than 750 of the donors classified V segments as functional when productive rearrangements were above 56.7% and as segregating when the standard deviation between donors was above 5%. A statistical classification framework was developed to diagnose cytomegalovirus status using the catalog of TCR beta chain sequences. V and J gene assignment, in a later analysis, came from comparing TCR nucleotide sequences with IMGT/GENE-DB human TR gene sequences. A later analysis assigned CDR3 sequences and most-parsimonious VDJ recombination scenarios with the TCRdist pipeline. In a later analysis, each TCR beta chain was defined by its CDR3 amino acid sequence together with its V-gene family, and reads without a unique V-gene family were excluded. A later analysis removed 592 highly shared, low-generation-probability nucleotide sequences to deal with suspected cross-contamination and a sequencing artifact. In a later analysis, a clonal expansion index for each public chain was calculated from normalized within-repertoire ranks of inferred template counts. Generation probabilities in a later analysis came from a VDJ recombination model fitted to out-of-frame rearrangements, and those results were checked against IGoR. Hypergeometric tests were used in a later analysis to score TCR-TCR, TCR-HLA and TCR-CMV co-occurrence, with a repertoire-size bias correction applied to the TCR pairs. False discovery rates were estimated in a later analysis by permuting HLA or CMV assignments 20 times. A later analysis grouped co-occurring TCRs with DBSCAN, adding TCRdist sequence similarity when clustering within HLA-allele-positive subsets. Repertoires with fewer than 30,000 or more than 120,000 public chains, plus five repertoires with anomalous nucleotide sharing, were excluded from co-occurrence clustering. The table was pulled from immuneACCESS by TCRdb, which kept in-frame rearrangements only. Such tables lose some clones; where checked, under half of the loss comes from unresolved V genes, and the rest has no known cause. For V, J and clone size, that table is used; D and trimming come from the DNA. The sample contains around 160,000 clones, 77% of them found a single time. The ten largest clones add up to roughly 2.8% of the sample.

In total, 630 or so healthy bone marrow donors made up the cohort. At the time of sampling, all cohort members were nominally healthy, though unrecorded immune exposures were likely present. The donor was CMV seropositive and was included in the group of 270 or so seropositive cohort members. A peripheral blood sample was provided by each donor, and peripheral blood mononuclear cells were used for TCR beta sequencing. The Qiagen DNeasy Blood Extraction Kit was used to extract genomic DNA from the blood cell samples. This sample is drawn from a study of cytomegalovirus exposure and HLA in healthy donors (dated by TCRdb to 2015 to 2018). Context from the whole study: In an earlier analysis of some 550 of the donors, approximately 260 Gb of sequence data and roughly 100 million unique TCR beta sequences from 150 million to 200 million T cells were reported. Roughly 300 gigabases of sequencing data and 91 million or so unique TCR sequences made up an early release that covered approximately 620 HLA-typed donors. Of the roughly 390 genotyped donors, roughly 85% fell in the genetic ancestry cluster associated with self-reported Caucasian donors. The study was designed to test whether signatures of past pathogen exposure could be identified by cataloging public T cell receptors. The study profiled the T cell repertoires of under 700 subjects by immunosequencing and related them to cytomegalovirus serostatus. Besides the first cohort of roughly 700 subjects, a separate validation cohort made up of 120 different subjects was used. To predict cytomegalovirus infection status, the study combined high-throughput TCR immunosequencing, statistical association of individual TCRs with disease status, and machine learning. A later analysis re-examined previously published TCR beta repertoires from 600 to 700 donors and added high-resolution HLA genotyping to investigate patterns of TCR occurrence. The later analysis used no new phenotypic data to find candidate immune exposures, relying instead on TCR beta sequences and their occurrence across donors. In an earlier analysis of about 590 of the donors, high-throughput TCR beta sequencing was used to judge whether each TCR beta V gene segment behaved as functional or pseudogenic. Alongside the repertoire data, information on donor age, sex, ethnicity and CMV serostatus was compiled. In a later genetic analysis, genome-wide SNP genotypes for about three fifths of the roughly 670 donors were used, and that subset was treated as a discovery cohort. All discovery cohort repertoires had been generated on a single sequencing platform. Both class I and class II loci were covered by HLA typing, at four-digit resolution. Typing coverage varied by locus: about 620-630 donors for A, B, C, DRB1 and DQB1; roughly 510 for DQA1; about 590 for DPA1; fewer than 480 for DPB1. Because of strong linkage in the cohort, roughly five DR-DQ haplotypes were treated as single units for association and clustering. On average, roughly 250,000 unique TCR beta nucleotide sequences were sequenced per donor among a few hundred genotyped donors of the cohort, with about 17% of those sequences being non-productive. On the study overall, not on this receptor specifically: Sequencing depth was assumed to be roughly uniform across donors in the presence/absence analyses, though that assumption may not hold. Most CMV-associated TCR beta chains appeared to be HLA-restricted in a later analysis, and the HLA associations seemed to be driven largely by CMV exposure. In a later analysis, HLA-associated TCR beta chains were found to be more clonally expanded and to have lower generation probabilities than equally common non-associated chains. A cluster of highly shared sequence variants was judged likely to be a technical artifact of the sequencing pipeline. Immune exposure information for the cohort was limited to CMV serostatus. In vitro tests confirmed that three of the cytomegalovirus-associated TCR beta chains recognize cytomegalovirus antigens. Because the 87-base-pair reads could not distinguish some IMGT-functional V segments, including TRBV6-2 and TRBV6-3, those segments were excluded. According to a later analysis, parvovirus B19, influenza, CMV and Epstein-Barr virus appeared linked to several top co-occurrence clusters. Broadly in line with IMGT annotations, most TCR beta V segments showed up in productive rearrangements about 87% or about 30% of the time in an earlier analysis of 450 to 750 of the donors. An association between a missense DCLRE1C variant and V-gene and J-gene trimming of TCR beta chains was found in a later genetic analysis and replicated in an independent cohort. Across donors, most TCR sequences were observed very rarely, whereas some public TCRs were present in many individuals. A further reported finding was that TCR beta sequences accurately predicted the HLA-A and HLA-B alleles for most subjects in the first cohort. In a later genetic analysis, fewer N-insertions in productive TCRs were reported among donors in an Asian-associated ancestry cluster than the 666-donor mean. According to a later analysis, TCR association rates differed among HLA loci, with DRB1 alleles showing the most associated TCRs and HLA-C alleles showing the fewest. In both the original and validation cohorts, the classifier was reported to diagnose cytomegalovirus status with high specificity and sensitivity. Assigning TCR associations to individual alleles was difficult when HLA alleles, especially DR and DQ, strongly co-occurred. In the study, 150 to 200 TCR beta chains were listed as associated with cytomegalovirus. The authors suggested that the approach could potentially be extended to other disease states and immunological phenotypes. A later analysis associated 15,000 or so TCR beta sequences with specific HLA alleles at a false discovery rate of 0.05. Because some donors lacked HLA typing at each locus, the association tests relied only on the typed subset. Correlated functional status among segregating V segments might reflect linkage disequilibrium, but an unknown experimental factor could not be ruled out. This cohort had only TCR beta chains sequenced, and the lack of alpha or paired-chain data limited which features could be detected. The earlier analysis of about 600 of the donors excluded 15 to 20 rarely observed V segments, including chromosome 9 orphons, because counts were too low.

This TCR came from a woman in her 40s in good health and CMV-seropositive. The sample taken for sequencing was PBMCs. The receptor chain draws on TRBV11-3 and TRBJ2-1; the D gene is perhaps TRBD1, from 5 matching bases. The nucleotide sequence is TGTGCCAGCAGCTTAGATTCCCTCCCTCAACAGGTGTTCTTC. Translation gives CASSLDSLPQQVFF.